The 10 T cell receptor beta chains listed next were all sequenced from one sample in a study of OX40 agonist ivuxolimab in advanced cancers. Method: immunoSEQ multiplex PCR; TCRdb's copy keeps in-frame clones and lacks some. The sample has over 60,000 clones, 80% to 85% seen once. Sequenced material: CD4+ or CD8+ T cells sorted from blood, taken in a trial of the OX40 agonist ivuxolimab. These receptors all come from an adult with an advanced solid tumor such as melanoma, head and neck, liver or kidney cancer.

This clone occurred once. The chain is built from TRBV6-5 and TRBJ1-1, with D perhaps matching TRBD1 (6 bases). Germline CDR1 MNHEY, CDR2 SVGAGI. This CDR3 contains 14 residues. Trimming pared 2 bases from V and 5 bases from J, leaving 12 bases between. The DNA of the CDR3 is TGTGCCAGCAGTTACGGGGGGGCAGGGACTGAAGCTTTCTTT. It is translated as CASSYGGAGTEAFF.

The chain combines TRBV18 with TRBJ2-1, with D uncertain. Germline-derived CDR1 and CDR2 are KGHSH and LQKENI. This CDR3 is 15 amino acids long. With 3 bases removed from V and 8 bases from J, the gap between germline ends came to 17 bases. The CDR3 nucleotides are TGTGCCAGCTCACCTCCGGGCCCTCACCAGGATGAGCAGTTCTTC. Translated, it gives CASSPPGPHQDEQFF.

The CDR3, as DNA: TGCGCCAGCAGCCAAGATCTAAGGACAGCCCACACCTTC. It specifies CASSQDLRTAHTF. The chain uses TRBV4-1 and TRBJ1-2, with D maybe TRBD1 (6 bases). Germline V gene lookup returns CDR1 MGHRA and CDR2 YSYEKL. V dropped 0 bases and J dropped 12 bases, with 14 bases sitting between them. The CDR3 totals 13 residues.

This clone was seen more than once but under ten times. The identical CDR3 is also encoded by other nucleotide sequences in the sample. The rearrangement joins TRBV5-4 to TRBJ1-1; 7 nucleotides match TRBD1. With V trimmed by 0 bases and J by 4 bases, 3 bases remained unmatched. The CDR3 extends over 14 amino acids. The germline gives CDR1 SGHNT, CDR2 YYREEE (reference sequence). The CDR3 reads CASSLGQGGTEAFF. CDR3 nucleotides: TGTGCCAGCAGCTTGGGGCAGGGGGGCACTGAAGCTTTCTTT.

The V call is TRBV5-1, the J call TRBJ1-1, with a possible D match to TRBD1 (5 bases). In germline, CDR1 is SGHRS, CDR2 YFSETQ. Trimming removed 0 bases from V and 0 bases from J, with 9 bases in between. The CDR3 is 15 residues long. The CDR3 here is CASSLGGAMNTEAFF. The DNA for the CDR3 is TGCGCCAGCAGCTTGGGAGGGGCTATGAACACTGAAGCTTTCTTT.

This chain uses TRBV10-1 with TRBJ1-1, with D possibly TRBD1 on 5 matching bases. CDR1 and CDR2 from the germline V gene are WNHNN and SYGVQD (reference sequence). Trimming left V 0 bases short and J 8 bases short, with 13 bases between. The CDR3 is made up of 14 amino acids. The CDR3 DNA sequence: TGCGCCAGCAGTGAGTCCCGGGGCCGTCTAGAAGCTTTCTTT. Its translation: CASSESRGRLEAFF.

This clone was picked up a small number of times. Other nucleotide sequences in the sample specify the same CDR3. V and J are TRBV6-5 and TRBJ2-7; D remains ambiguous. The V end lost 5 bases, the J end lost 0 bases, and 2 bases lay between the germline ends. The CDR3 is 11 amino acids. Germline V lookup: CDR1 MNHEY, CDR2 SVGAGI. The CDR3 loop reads CASSTSYEQYF. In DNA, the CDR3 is TGTGCCAGCAGTACCTCCTACGAGCAGTACTTC.

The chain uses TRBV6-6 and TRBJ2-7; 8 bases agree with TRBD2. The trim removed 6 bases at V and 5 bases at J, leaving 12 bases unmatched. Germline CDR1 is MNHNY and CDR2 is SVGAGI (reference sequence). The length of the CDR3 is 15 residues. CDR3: CASRDPRGARNEQYF. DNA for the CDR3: TGTGCCAGCAGGGATCCGCGGGGGGCGCGTAACGAGCAGTACTTC.

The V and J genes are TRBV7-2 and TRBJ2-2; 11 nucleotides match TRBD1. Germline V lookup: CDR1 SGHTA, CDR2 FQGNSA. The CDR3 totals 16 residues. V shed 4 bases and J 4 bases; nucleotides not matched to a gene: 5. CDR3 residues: CASSSRGTGGTGELFF. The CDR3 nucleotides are TGTGCCAGCAGCTCCCGGGGGACAGGGGGCACCGGGGAGCTGTTTTTT.

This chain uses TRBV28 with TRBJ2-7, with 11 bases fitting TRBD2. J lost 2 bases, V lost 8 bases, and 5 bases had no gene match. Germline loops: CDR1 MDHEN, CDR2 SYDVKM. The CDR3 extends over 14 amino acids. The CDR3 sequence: CASLQTSGAYEQYF. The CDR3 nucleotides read TGTGCCAGCCTCCAGACTAGCGGGGCCTACGAGCAGTACTTC. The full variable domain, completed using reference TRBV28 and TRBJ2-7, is DVKVTQSSRYLVKRTGEKVFLECVQDMDHENMFWYRQDPGLGLRLIYFSYDVKMKEKGDIPEGYSVSREKKERFSLILESASTNQTSMYLCASLQTSGAYEQYFGPGTRLTVT.